This TCR beta chain was captured in a study of blood T cell repertoires in COVID-19. Produced via immunoSEQ multiplex PCR; TCRdb's table is partial and in-frame only. Of some 20,000 clones listed, around nine tenths are singletons. V was trimmed by 5 bases and J by 5 bases, leaving 12 bases between them. CDR1 is SGHVS and CDR2 is FNYEAQ in the germline V gene. The CDR3 runs to 14 residues. The sequenced material came from peripheral blood. The genes are TRBV7-6 and TRBJ2-2, with D possibly matching TRBD2 (5 bases). The receptor was isolated from a human donor with acute or convalescent COVID-19. The donor label of this sample is uncertain. The DNA for the CDR3 is TGTGCCAGCAGCGTAGGACTGAGGACCGGGGAGCTGTTTTTT. Its protein product is CASSVGLRTGELFF. Full variable domain (rest looked up from reference TRBV7-6 and TRBJ2-2): GAGVSQSPRYKVTKRGQDVALRCDPISGHVSLYWYRQALGQGPEFLTYFNYEAQQDKSGLPNDRFSAERPEGSISTLTIQRTEQRDSAMYRCASSVGLRTGELFFGEGSRLTVL.